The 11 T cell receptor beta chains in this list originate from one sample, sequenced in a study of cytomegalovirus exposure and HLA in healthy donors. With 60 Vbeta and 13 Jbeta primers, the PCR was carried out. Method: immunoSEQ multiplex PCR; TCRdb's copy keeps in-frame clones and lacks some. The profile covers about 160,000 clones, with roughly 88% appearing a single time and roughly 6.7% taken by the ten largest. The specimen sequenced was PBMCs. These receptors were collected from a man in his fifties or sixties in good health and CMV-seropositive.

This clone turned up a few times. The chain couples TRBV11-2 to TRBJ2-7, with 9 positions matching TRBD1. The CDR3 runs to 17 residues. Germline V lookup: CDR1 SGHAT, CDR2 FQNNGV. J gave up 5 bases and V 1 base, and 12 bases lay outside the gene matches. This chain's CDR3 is CASSLGIHGTGFNEQYF. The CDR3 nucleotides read TGTGCCAGCAGCTTAGGCATCCACGGGACAGGGTTCAACGAGCAGTACTTC. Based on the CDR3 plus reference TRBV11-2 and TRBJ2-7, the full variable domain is EAGVAQSPRYKIIEKRQSVAFWCNPISGHATLYWYQQILGQGPKLLIQFQNNGVVDDSQLPKDRFSAERLKGVDSTLKIQPAKLEDSAVYLCASSLGIHGTGFNEQYFGPGTRLTVT.

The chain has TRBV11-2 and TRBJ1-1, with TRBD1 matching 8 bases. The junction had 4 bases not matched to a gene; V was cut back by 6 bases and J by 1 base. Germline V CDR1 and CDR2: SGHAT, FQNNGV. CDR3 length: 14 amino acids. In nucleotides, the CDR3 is TGTGCCAGCAGTCGGACAGGGACGAACACTGAAGCTTTCTTT. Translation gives CASSRTGTNTEAFF. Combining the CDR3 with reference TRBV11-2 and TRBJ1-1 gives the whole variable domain EAGVAQSPRYKIIEKRQSVAFWCNPISGHATLYWYQQILGQGPKLLIQFQNNGVVDDSQLPKDRFSAERLKGVDSTLKIQPAKLEDSAVYLCASSRTGTNTEAFFGQGTRLTVV.

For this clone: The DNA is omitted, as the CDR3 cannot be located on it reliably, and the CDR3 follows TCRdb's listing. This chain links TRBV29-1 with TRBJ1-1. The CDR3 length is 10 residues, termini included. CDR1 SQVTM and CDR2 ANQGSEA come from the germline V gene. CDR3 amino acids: CSVVAAGSFF.

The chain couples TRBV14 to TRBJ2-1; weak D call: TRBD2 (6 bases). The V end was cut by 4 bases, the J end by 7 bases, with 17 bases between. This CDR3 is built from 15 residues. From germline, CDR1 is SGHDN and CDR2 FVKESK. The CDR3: CASSPKEGMGNEQFF. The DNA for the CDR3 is TGTGCCAGCAGCCCGAAGGAGGGGATGGGGAATGAGCAGTTCTTC.

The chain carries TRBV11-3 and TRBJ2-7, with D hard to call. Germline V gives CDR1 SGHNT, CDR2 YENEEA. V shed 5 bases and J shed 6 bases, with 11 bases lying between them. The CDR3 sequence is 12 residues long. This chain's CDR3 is CASSPDRGEQYF. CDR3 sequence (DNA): TGTGCCAGCAGCCCCGACCGAGGCGAGCAGTACTTC.

CDR3 nucleotide sequence: TGTGCCAGCGACCAGGGGGGAGCCTATGAGCAGTTCTTC. Encoded protein: CASDQGGAYEQFF. V is TRBV6-1 and J is TRBJ2-1; a weak D match, TRBD1 (7 bases). This CDR3 has 13 amino acids. Germline-derived CDR1 and CDR2 are MNHNS and SASEGT. Trimming shortened V by 8 bases and J by 8 bases, and 16 bases separated the two germline ends.

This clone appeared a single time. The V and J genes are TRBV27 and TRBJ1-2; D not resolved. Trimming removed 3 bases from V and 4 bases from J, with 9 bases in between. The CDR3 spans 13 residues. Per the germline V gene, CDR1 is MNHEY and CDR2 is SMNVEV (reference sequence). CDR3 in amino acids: CASSFTESYGYTF. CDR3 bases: TGTGCCAGCAGTTTTACAGAGTCCTATGGCTACACCTTC.

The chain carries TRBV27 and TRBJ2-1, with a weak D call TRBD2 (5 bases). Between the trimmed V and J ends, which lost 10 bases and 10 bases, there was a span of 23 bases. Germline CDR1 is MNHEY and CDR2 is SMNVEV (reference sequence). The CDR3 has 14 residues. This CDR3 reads CATRRGAPPMEQFF. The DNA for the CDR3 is TGTGCCACCCGACGGGGTGCCCCTCCAATGGAGCAGTTCTTC.

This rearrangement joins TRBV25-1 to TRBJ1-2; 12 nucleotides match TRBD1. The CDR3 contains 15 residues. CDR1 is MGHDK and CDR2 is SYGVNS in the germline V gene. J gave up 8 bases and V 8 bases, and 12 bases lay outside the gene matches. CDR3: CASWGLGTGGRGYTF. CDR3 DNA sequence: TGTGCCAGCTGGGGCCTCGGGACAGGGGGCCGCGGCTACACCTTC.

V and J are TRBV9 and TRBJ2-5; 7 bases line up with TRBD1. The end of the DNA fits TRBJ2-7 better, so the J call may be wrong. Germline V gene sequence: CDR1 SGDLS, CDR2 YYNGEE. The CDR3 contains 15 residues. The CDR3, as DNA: TGTGCCAGCAGCCCATCCGGACAGGTCTCCTACGAGCAGTACTTC. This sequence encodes CASSPSGQVSYEQYF.

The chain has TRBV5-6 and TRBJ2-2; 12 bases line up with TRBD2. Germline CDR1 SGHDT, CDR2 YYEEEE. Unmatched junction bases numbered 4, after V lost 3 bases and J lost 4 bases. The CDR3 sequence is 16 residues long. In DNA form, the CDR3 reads TGTGCCAGCAGCTCCACTAGCGGGAGGATCACCGGGGAGCTGTTTTTT. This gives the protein CASSSTSGRITGELFF.